This TCR beta chain was obtained from a study of blood T cell repertoires in COVID-19. The CDR3 is 15 residues long. The germline CDR1 and CDR2 sequences are SGDLS and YYNGEE. The V gene end was trimmed by 5 bases and the J gene end by 1 base; junction bases not matched to a gene: 5. Authors' methods: From reference gene primer amplification, estimates of nucleated cell counts were derived. TCRdb keeps only in-frame clones here, not all; method: immunoSEQ multiplex PCR. V, J and clone size were drawn from that table, and D and trimming were deduced from the DNA. The data show about 120,000 clones, under 80% seen once.

The sequenced material came from peripheral blood. This receptor was obtained from an older man with acute or convalescent COVID-19. The chain links TRBV9 to TRBJ2-3; TRBD2 aligns across 9 bases. The CDR3 coding sequence is TGTGCCAGCAGTCCCCTAGCGGGGCGCACAGATACGCAGTATTTT. Translated, it gives CASSPLAGRTDTQYF.